This TCR beta chain came from a study of blood T cell repertoires in COVID-19. The method was immunoSEQ multiplex PCR; TCRdb's version includes in-frame clones alone and lacks a portion of them. The sample has approximately 79,000 clones; more than 70% are singletons. Germline lookup yields CDR1 SGHNT and CDR2 YENEEA. Trimming took 2 bases from V and 0 from J, leaving 5 bases between them. This CDR3 is built from 14 residues. The gene calls are TRBV11-3 and TRBJ2-1; D remains ambiguous. This TCR was sampled from a man aged 50 or older with COVID-19, enrolled during active disease. Source material: peripheral blood. The CDR3 bases are TGTGCCAGCAGCTTAACTGGCTCCTACAATGAGCAGTTCTTC. This gives the protein CASSLTGSYNEQFF.